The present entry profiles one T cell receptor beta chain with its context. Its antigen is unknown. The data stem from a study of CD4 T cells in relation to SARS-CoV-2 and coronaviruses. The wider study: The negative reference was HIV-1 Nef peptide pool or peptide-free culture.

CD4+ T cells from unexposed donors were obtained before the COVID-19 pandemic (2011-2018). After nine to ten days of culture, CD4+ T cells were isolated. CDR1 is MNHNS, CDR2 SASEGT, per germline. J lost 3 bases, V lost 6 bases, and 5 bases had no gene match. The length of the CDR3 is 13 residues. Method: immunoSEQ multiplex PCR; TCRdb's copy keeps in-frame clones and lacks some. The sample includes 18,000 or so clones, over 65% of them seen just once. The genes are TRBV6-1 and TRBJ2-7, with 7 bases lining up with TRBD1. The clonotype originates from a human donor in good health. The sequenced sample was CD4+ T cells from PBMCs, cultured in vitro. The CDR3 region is CASRPTGRYEQYF. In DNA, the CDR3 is TGTGCCAGCAGGCCGACAGGGCGCTACGAGCAGTACTTC.